A single TCR beta chain is shown here with its context. The sample belongs to a study of T cell clones after liver transplantation. Study overall: Tolerant meant at least one year fully off immunosuppression without liver enzymes above twice normal.

TCRdb keeps only in-frame clones here, not all; method: immunoSEQ multiplex PCR. This sample has 85,000 to 130,000 clones; more than 75% occur once, and the top ten carry over 0.75%. Per germline, CDR1 ENHRY and CDR2 SYGVKD. Trimming shortened V by 2 bases and J by 8 bases, and 18 bases separated the two germline ends. The CDR3 length is 15 residues. The sequences come from CD4+ T cells from blood, collected before liver transplant. The TCR was taken from a human donor who received a liver transplant. This chain uses TRBV10-3 with TRBJ1-2; D gene ambiguous. The CDR3 here is CAISEVDGGFGGYTF. Written as DNA, the CDR3 is TGTGCCATCAGTGAGGTCGATGGAGGATTCGGGGGCTACACCTTC.